Listed here are 20 T cell receptor beta chains from one sample, sequenced in a study of T cells in Graves' hyperthyroidism and ophthalmopathy. RNA transcripts gave rise to amplified TCR beta CDR3 regions. When the TCR CDR3 underwent first-round RT-PCR, the HTBI primer set was used. TCRdb reprocessed the multiplex PCR reads with MiXCR, giving one entry per CDR3 protein. The sample holds hundreds of thousands of distinct CDR3 sequences, 35% to 45% seen once. The material sequenced was blood. These TCRs come from a young man with Graves' hyperthyroidism.

As concerns this clonotype: This may be a read error: a much more frequent sequence differs by one nucleotide. The chain carries TRBV2 and TRBJ1-5; D call uncertain. CDR1 is SNHLY, CDR2 FYNNEI, per germline. The CDR3 runs to 15 residues. Trimming stripped 7 bases from V and 3 bases from J, with 16 bases between. This chain's CDR3 is CASTILRRINQPQHF. The CDR3 bases are TGTGCCAGCACTATTCTGAGACGGATCAATCAGCCCCAGCATTTT.

This clonotype occurred many times. The chain carries TRBV29-1 and TRBJ2-7, with D possibly matching TRBD2 (6 bases). Trimming took off 3 bases at V and 5 bases at J, with 8 bases between the two ends. Germline loops: CDR1 SQVTM, CDR2 ANQGSEA. This CDR3 contains 11 residues. DNA for the CDR3: TGCAGCGTTGAGGAGGGGAACGAGCAGTACTTC. It specifies CSVEEGNEQYF.

Worth noting for this clonotype: A single base separates this from a much larger clone, so it may be a read error. V is TRBV19 and J is TRBJ1-1, with 7 bases fitting TRBD1. The CDR3 is 15 residues long. CDR1 LNHDA and CDR2 SQIVND come from the germline V gene (reference sequence). V was clipped by 3 bases and J by 0 bases; unmatched bases: 4. CDR3 bases: TGTGCCAGTAGTATCACCGGGACAGTGAACACTGAAGCTTTCTTT. Translation gives CASSITGTVNTEAFF.

With regard to this clonotype: One end of the junction varies from germline; a read error may be responsible. The rearrangement joins TRBV7-2 to TRBJ2-6; D possibly corresponds to TRBD2 (6 bases). The CDR3 extends over 12 amino acids. Per germline, CDR1 SGHTA and CDR2 FQGNSA. The CDR3 DNA reads as TGTGCCAGCAGTTCTAGCGTGGGCACTGAAGCTTTC. This encodes CASSSSVGTEAF.

The V and J genes are TRBV4-3 and TRBJ2-6; D not resolved. From germline, CDR1 is LGHNA and CDR2 YSLEER. V lost 7 bases and J 4 bases, leaving 17 bases between the germline ends. The CDR3 has 16 amino acids. DNA of the CDR3: TGCGCCAGCAACCGGACCCAGGCTTTCGGGGCCAACGTCCTGACTTTC. Its translation is CASNRTQAFGANVLTF.

In this sample, this clonotype turned up once. The chain uses TRBV25-1 and TRBJ2-7, with D perhaps TRBD1 or TRBD2 (6 bases each). The CDR3 is made up of 13 amino acids. The V end lost 8 bases, the J end lost 5 bases, and 16 bases lay between the germline ends. Germline V lookup: CDR1 MGHDK, CDR2 SYGVNS. The CDR3 DNA follows: TGTGCCAGCGAGGGAACGGGGGCTCACGAGCAGTACTTC. This codes for CASEGTGAHEQYF.

The chain links TRBV9 to TRBJ2-2; D is uncertain. The CDR3 runs 14 residues. Germline CDR1 reads SGDLS; CDR2 reads YYNGEE. V lost 3 bases and J lost 3, with 9 bases in between. This chain's CDR3 is CASSGRVDTGELFF. The CDR3 nucleotides are TGTGCCAGCAGCGGCCGGGTCGACACCGGGGAGCTGTTTTTT. The whole variable domain, filled in from reference TRBV9 and TRBJ2-2, reads DSGVTQTPKHLITATGQRVTLRCSPRSGDLSVYWYQQSLDQGLQFLIQYYNGEERAKGNILERFSAQQFPDLHSELNLSSLELGDSALYFCASSGRVDTGELFFGEGSRLTVL.

The chain employs TRBV20-1 and TRBJ2-2, with no clear D. CDR1 is DFQATT and CDR2 is SNEGSKA in the germline V gene (reference sequence). This CDR3 region has 14 residues. The germline V and J ends were trimmed by 3 bases and 4 bases, with 12 bases remaining between them. The CDR3 spells CSASRIAVTGELFF. In DNA form, the CDR3 reads TGCAGTGCTAGTAGGATAGCAGTCACCGGGGAGCTGTTTTTT.

A note on this clonotype: It may be a read error: a sequence one base away is much more abundant. This rearrangement joins TRBV7-2 to TRBJ1-1; the D is unclear. The CDR3 sequence is 13 residues long. Germline loops: CDR1 SGHTA, CDR2 FQGNSA. The CDR3 DNA sequence: TGTGCCAGCAGCTTTCTCATGAAAACTGAAGCTTTCTTT. Translating it yields CASSFLMKTEAFF. Full variable domain (remainder filled in from reference TRBV7-2 and TRBJ1-1): GAGVSQSPSNKVTEKGKDVELRCDPISGHTALYWYRQSLGQGLEFLIYFQGNSAPDKSGLPSDRFSAERTGGSVSTLTIQRTQQEDSAVYLCASSFLMKTEAFFGQGTRLTVV.

The rearrangement uses TRBV7-2 and TRBJ1-1; unclear D gene. The CDR3 totals 15 residues. The V gene lost 1 base and the J gene lost 1 base, with 10 bases spanning the gap. Germline loops: CDR1 SGHTA, CDR2 FQGNSA. The CDR3 region is CASSLVPGKNTEAFF. Written as DNA, the CDR3 is TGTGCCAGCAGCTTAGTACCTGGCAAGAACACTGAAGCTTTCTTT.

This clonotype was seen a handful of times. The chain carries TRBV2 and TRBJ1-2; 7 positions agree with TRBD1. The trim removed 3 bases at V and 8 bases at J, leaving 12 bases unmatched. Looked up from germline, CDR1 is SNHLY and CDR2 is FYNNEI. This CDR3 is built from 15 residues. The CDR3 here is CASSELLTGTGGYTF. Written as DNA, the CDR3 is TGTGCCAGCAGTGAGCTCCTGACAGGGACGGGAGGCTACACCTTC.

In this sample, this clonotype turned up many times. An end of the junction differs from the germline gene, which may be a read error. V usage is TRBV2 and J usage is TRBJ2-7; 8 bases line up with TRBD1. The CDR3 is 11 residues long. The germline V gene encodes CDR1 SNHLY and CDR2 FYNNEI. The CDR3 here is CASRTGYEQYF. As DNA, the CDR3 is TGCGCCAGCAGGACAGGGTACGAGCAGTACTTC.

This clonotype was seen a few times. The chain uses TRBV12-3 or TRBV12-4 and TRBJ2-7; no definite D call. V was cut by 9 bases and J by 5 bases, with 14 bases left in between. The CDR3 loop spans 12 amino acids. CDR3 sequence: CASSPGVDEQYF. The CDR3 nucleotides read TGTGCCAGTTCCCCTGGGGTGGACGAGCAGTACTTC.

There are many counts of this clonotype. The V gene is TRBV6-1, the J gene TRBJ1-2; D unresolved. Trimming pared 4 bases from V and 4 bases from J, leaving 7 bases between. CDR3 length: 12 residues. The germline V gene encodes CDR1 MNHNS and CDR2 SASEGT. CDR3 sequence (DNA): TGTGCCAGCAGTGCGGACGGCTATGGCTACACCTTC. It specifies CASSADGYGYTF.

Comments on this clonotype: An end of the junction does not agree with germline; a read error may underlie this. V is TRBV7-7 and J is TRBJ2-5; 7 bases line up with TRBD1. The CDR3 contains 13 residues. From germline, CDR1 is SSHAT and CDR2 FNYEAQ (reference sequence). CDR3 amino acids: CASSIGTEGTQYF. The CDR3 coding sequence is TGTGCTAGCAGCATCGGGACAGAGGGGACCCAGTACTTC.

The chain recombines TRBV9 with TRBJ2-2; D is possibly TRBD2 (5 bases). The CDR3 covers 15 residues. The V end was cut by 5 bases, the J end by 0 bases, with 11 bases between. Germline V gene sequence: CDR1 SGDLS, CDR2 YYNGEE. CDR3 protein: CASSYEAANTGELFF. In DNA form, the CDR3 reads TGTGCCAGCAGTTACGAAGCGGCGAACACCGGGGAGCTGTTTTTT.

The sample holds many counts of this clonotype. The gene calls are TRBV24-1 and TRBJ1-2; D unresolved. The V and J ends lost 2 bases and 5 bases respectively, with 14 bases between them. The CDR3 is made up of 15 amino acids. The germline V gene has CDR1 KGHDR and CDR2 SFDVKD. CDR3 in amino acids: CATSDSLVADYGYTF. The CDR3 DNA reads as TGTGCCACCAGTGATTCCCTTGTCGCGGATTATGGCTACACCTTC.

The chain combines TRBV12-3 or TRBV12-4 with TRBJ1-2; 12 bases fit TRBD1. The CDR3 totals 14 residues. Trimming at V came to 7 bases and at J to 6 bases, leaving 6 bases not matched to a gene. Written as DNA, the CDR3 is TGTGCCAGCATCCGGGACAGGGGGCGGGATGGCTACACCTTC. This gives the protein CASIRDRGRDGYTF.

This clonotype was recorded many times. The rearrangement links TRBV19 to TRBJ1-1, with no clear D. The germline gives CDR1 LNHDA, CDR2 SQIVND (reference sequence). The V gene lost 3 bases and the J gene lost 0 bases, with 8 bases spanning the gap. The CDR3 length is 14 residues. The CDR3 loop is CASSIGHLNTEAFF. CDR3 bases: TGTGCCAGTAGTATCGGCCACCTGAACACTGAAGCTTTCTTT.

Comment on this clonotype: Compared with germline, one end of the junction differs, possibly owing to a read error. J is TRBJ2-7 and V is TRBV20-1; D tentatively fits TRBD1 or TRBD2 (5 bases each). Looked up from germline, CDR1 is DFQATT and CDR2 is SNEGSKA (reference sequence). The CDR3 spans 14 residues. The CDR3 DNA reads TGCAGTACTAGAGTGGTAGGGGCCGGCTACGAGCAGTACTTC. It is translated as CSTRVVGAGYEQYF.